This is a list of T cell receptor beta chains from one sample in a study of blood T cell repertoires in COVID-19. Some clones are missing from TCRdb's copy, which holds only in-frame ones; the method was immunoSEQ multiplex PCR. The table includes about 46,000 clones, 75% to 90% detected once. Sequencing was done on a sample of peripheral blood. The receptor source for this set is a human donor in a cohort sampled during active COVID-19. The donor label of this sample is uncertain. Each CDR3 is given with its conserved first and last residue. A D gene is named only where the DNA matches it firmly. Not every row has a clone size; where given, it reads once, few, many or a size class.

size	V	J	D	DNA	CDR3
once	TRBV7-2	TRBJ2-2	-	TGTGCCAGCAGCACCCAACCCCAGGGGTCCGGGGAGCTGTTTTTT	CASSTQPQGSGELFF
few	TRBV5-1	TRBJ2-7	TRBD2	TGCGCCAGCAGCTTTGGGGAGGGGACGACCTACGAGCAGTACTTC	CASSFGEGTTYEQYF
-	TRBV2	TRBJ1-4	-	TGTGCCAGCAGTGGGGTGGCAGGCGTTAATGAAAAACTGTTTTTT	CASSGVAGVNEKLFF
-	TRBV4-2	TRBJ1-4	-	TGTGCCAGCAGCCAAGAGATAGCTACTAATGAAAAACTGTTTTTT	CASSQEIATNEKLFF
-	TRBV11-3	TRBJ2-1	TRBD1	TGTGCCAGCAGCCGTGGAACCGGGACAGGGTTTAATGAGCAGTTCTTC	CASSRGTGTGFNEQFF
-	TRBV2	TRBJ1-1	-	TGTGCCAGGAGGGGGGGCAGGGTGAACACTGAAGCTTTCTTT	CARRGGRVNTEAFF
-	TRBV28	TRBJ1-2	TRBD1	TGTGCCAGCAGTCTCCGGGACAGGGGGCGCGGGATGGTCGGCTACACCTTC	CASSLRDRGRGMVGYTF
-	TRBV7-6	TRBJ2-3	-	TGTGCCAGCAGCCCCCCCACAGGGAGCAAAAGCACAGATACGCAGTATTTT	CASSPPTGSKSTDTQYF
-	TRBV6-6	TRBJ2-3	-	TGTGCCAGCAGTTACTCGTCGGTAGATACGCAGTATTTT	CASSYSSVDTQYF
-	TRBV2	TRBJ2-5	TRBD2	TGTGCCAGCAGTCCTCGGACTAGCGGGGCGAAGACCCAGTACTTC	CASSPRTSGAKTQYF
-	TRBV5-6	TRBJ2-7	TRBD1	TGTGCCAGCAGGCGTGATCGGGACAGAAGTTTCCCCTACGAGCAGTACTTC	CASRRDRDRSFPYEQYF
-	TRBV5-4	TRBJ1-6	-	TGTGCCAGCAGCTTAAGGGCCGGGAAAGATTCACCCCTCCACTTT	CASSLRAGKDSPLHF
few	TRBV25-1	TRBJ1-4	-	TGTGCCAGCAGTACCACCGGCAGGTCAACCGGAGAAAAACTGTTTTTT	CASSTTGRSTGEKLFF
-	TRBV19	TRBJ2-5	-	TGTGCCAGCAGGACTGGGGAAGAGACCCAGTACTTC	CASRTGEETQYF
-	TRBV4-1	TRBJ2-6	TRBD1	TGCGCCAGCAGCCAACTCGGACAGGGGGTTTACCCTTCCGGGGCCAACGTCCTGACTTTC	CASSQLGQGVYPSGANVLTF
-	TRBV4-3	TRBJ2-7	-	TGCGCCAGCAGCCAAGGTCGGGAGCAGTACTTC	CASSQGREQYF
-	TRBV14	TRBJ1-1	-	TGTGCCAGCAGCCAGGTTGGACTCAGGAACACTGAAGCTTTCTTT	CASSQVGLRNTEAFF
-	TRBV7-2	TRBJ1-3	-	TGTGCCAGCAGCTTAGATGGCGGCGCCTCTGGAAACACCATATATTTT	CASSLDGGASGNTIYF
-	TRBV19	TRBJ2-3	-	TGTGCCAGTAGTATTGGGGCTTCGGATACGCAGTATTTT	CASSIGASDTQYF
-	TRBV5-5	TRBJ1-5	-	TGTGCCAGCAGCTTGTCAGGGGCCAATCAGCCCCAGCATTTT	CASSLSGANQPQHF
-	TRBV3-1/TRBV3-2	TRBJ2-4	-	TGTGCCAGCAGCCAAGCCGGTGCTCTAGCCAAAAACATTCAGTACTTC	CASSQAGALAKNIQYF
-	TRBV28	TRBJ1-1	-	TGTGCCAGCAGTTCCCACAGGAACACTGAAGCTTTCTTT	CASSSHRNTEAFF
-	TRBV7-8	TRBJ1-1	TRBD1	TGTGCCAGCAGCCGGGACAGGGACACTGAAGCTTTCTTT	CASSRDRDTEAFF
once	TRBV6-4	TRBJ2-1	-	TGTGCCAGCAGTGACGTGGGGGGCTCCTACAATGAGCAGTTCTTC	CASSDVGGSYNEQFF
-	TRBV4-2	TRBJ1-1	TRBD1	TGTGCCAGCAGCCGCAAGCAGGGGGCCCATAACACTGAAGCTTTCTTT	CASSRKQGAHNTEAFF
few	TRBV5-1	TRBJ2-7	TRBD1	TGCGCCAGCAGCCAAATAACAGGGGACTACGAGCAGTACTTC	CASSQITGDYEQYF
-	TRBV19	TRBJ1-1	TRBD1	TGTGCCAGTAGTATAATGTCAGGGGGCAGGGACACTGAAGCTTTCTTT	CASSIMSGGRDTEAFF
-	TRBV27	TRBJ2-5	TRBD1	TGTGCCAGCAGTTTAGGGACAGGGTTGGGTGAAGAGACCCAGTACTTC	CASSLGTGLGEETQYF
-	TRBV29-1	TRBJ1-2	TRBD1	TGCAGCGTTGAAAGTCGGGACAGGGACTATGGCTACACCTTC	CSVESRDRDYGYTF
-	TRBV11-3	TRBJ2-7	TRBD1	TGTGCCAGCAGCCTGGACAGGGGTGGCGAGCAGTACTTC	CASSLDRGGEQYF
-	TRBV5-6	TRBJ2-4	-	TGTGCCAGCAGCTCTTATTGGGTGGGGCAGGGGCAGTACTTC	CASSSYWVGQGQYF
-	TRBV12-3/TRBV12-4	TRBJ2-2	-	TGTGCCAGCAGTTTAACGGGAGCCGGGGAGCTGTTTTTT	CASSLTGAGELFF
-	TRBV7-9	TRBJ1-4	-	TGTGCCAGCAGCCCACACCCCGGGAGGACTAATGAAAAACTGTTTTTT	CASSPHPGRTNEKLFF
-	TRBV4-2	TRBJ2-3	TRBD2	TGTGCCAGCAGCCAAGGGGGGACTAGCGGGCCTAGCACAGATACGCAGTATTTT	CASSQGGTSGPSTDTQYF
-	TRBV7-8	TRBJ1-1	-	TGTGCCAGCAGCTTTTCCCCGGGCACTGAAGCTTTCTTT	CASSFSPGTEAFF
-	TRBV11-2	TRBJ2-7	-	TGTGCCAGCAGCTTAAGACAGGACGTTCACTACGAGCAGTACTTC	CASSLRQDVHYEQYF
once	TRBV9	TRBJ2-1	-	TGTGCCAGCAGCGACCAGGGTCGAGGTGAGCAGTTCTTC	CASSDQGRGEQFF
-	TRBV5-1	TRBJ1-6	-	TGCGCCAGCAGCTTGGGCCAGGGAGGTAATTCACCCCTCCACTTT	CASSLGQGGNSPLHF
-	TRBV19	TRBJ2-7	TRBD2	TGTGCCAGTAGTATCCTCGGGGAGGGGAATCGGGTGCAGTACTTC	CASSILGEGNRVQYF
-	TRBV2	TRBJ1-2	TRBD1	TGTGCCAGTCCGGGACAGGGAGGCTATGGCTACACCTTC	CASPGQGGYGYTF
few	TRBV6-1	TRBJ2-5	-	TGTGCCAGCAGTGAATACTTCGCGGAGGGTGAGACCCAGTACTTC	CASSEYFAEGETQYF
once	TRBV5-1	TRBJ1-4	-	TGCGCCAGCAGGGTAGTGGGCGAAAAACTGTTTTTT	CASRVVGEKLFF
-	TRBV7-6	TRBJ2-1	-	TGTGCCAGCAGCTCGAGCGGCTCTGGCTTCTACAATGAGCAGTTCTTC	CASSSSGSGFYNEQFF
-	TRBV11-3	TRBJ2-1	-	TGTGCCAGCAGCTCAAGGGCGGGCTACAATGAGCAGTTCTTC	CASSSRAGYNEQFF
once	TRBV3-1/TRBV3-2	TRBJ1-4	TRBD1	TGTGCCAGCAGCCTTACAGGGGGCCCTAATGAAAAACTGTTTTTT	CASSLTGGPNEKLFF
-	TRBV6-2/TRBV6-3	TRBJ1-2	-	TGTGCCAGCAGTTACCCGGGACTCTATGGCTACACCTTC	CASSYPGLYGYTF